In its sample, the clone carrying this T cell receptor (beta chain) was seen a few times. Its cognate antigen is unknown. Primers included in the PCR were 60 Vbeta and 13 Jbeta primers. The data were produced by immunoSEQ multiplex PCR, yet TCRdb's version contains in-frame clones alone and is incomplete. The table has tens of thousands of clones, roughly 80% seen once; the top ten hold 1.1% to 1.5%. These data are taken from a study of cytomegalovirus exposure and HLA in healthy donors. General study results and limits: Productive rates of about 87% or about 30% were seen for most TCR beta V segments in an earlier analysis. According to the study, roughly 160 TCR beta chains were cytomegalovirus-associated. In a later analysis, donors in an Asian-associated ancestry cluster reportedly had fewer N-insertions in productive TCRs than the cohort mean. In a later analysis, TCR association rates varied by HLA locus: DRB1 most, HLA-C fewest.

CDR1 and CDR2 from the germline V gene are SQVTM and ANQGSEA. Trimming took off 5 bases at V and 3 bases at J, with 10 bases between the two ends. The CDR3 runs to 13 residues. Sequencing input: PBMCs. This chain joins TRBV29-1 and TRBJ2-2; weak D call: TRBD1 (6 bases). The TCR sequence derives from a male donor in good health and CMV-seronegative. The CDR3 DNA follows: TGCAGCGTTCATCAGGGGTACACCGGGGAGCTGTTTTTT. Residues: CSVHQGYTGELFF.